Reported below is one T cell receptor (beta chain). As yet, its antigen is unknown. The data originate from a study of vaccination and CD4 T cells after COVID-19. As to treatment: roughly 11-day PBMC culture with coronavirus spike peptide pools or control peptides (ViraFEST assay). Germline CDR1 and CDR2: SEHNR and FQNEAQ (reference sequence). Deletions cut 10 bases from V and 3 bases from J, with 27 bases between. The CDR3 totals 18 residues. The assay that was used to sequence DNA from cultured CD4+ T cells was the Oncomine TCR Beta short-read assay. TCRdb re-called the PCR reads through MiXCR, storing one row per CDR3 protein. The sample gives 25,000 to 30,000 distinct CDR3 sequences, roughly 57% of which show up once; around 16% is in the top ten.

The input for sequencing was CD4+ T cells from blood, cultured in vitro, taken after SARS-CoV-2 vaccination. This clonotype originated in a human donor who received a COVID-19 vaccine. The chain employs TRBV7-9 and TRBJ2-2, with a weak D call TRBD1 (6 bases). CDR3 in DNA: TGTGCCAACGATAGCCAGGGACAAACAATGAGATACACCGGGGAGCTGTTTTTT. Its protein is CANDSQGQTMRYTGELFF.